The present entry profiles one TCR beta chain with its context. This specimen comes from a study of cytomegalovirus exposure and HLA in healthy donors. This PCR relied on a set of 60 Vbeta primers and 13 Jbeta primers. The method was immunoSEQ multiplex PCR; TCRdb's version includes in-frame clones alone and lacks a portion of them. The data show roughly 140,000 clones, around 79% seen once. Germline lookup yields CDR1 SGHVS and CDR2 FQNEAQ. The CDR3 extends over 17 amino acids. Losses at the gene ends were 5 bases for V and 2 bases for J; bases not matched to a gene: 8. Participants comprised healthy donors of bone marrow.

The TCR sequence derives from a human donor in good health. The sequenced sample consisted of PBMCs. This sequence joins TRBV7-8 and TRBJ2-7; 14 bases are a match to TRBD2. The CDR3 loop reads CASSAGTSGSPTYEQYF. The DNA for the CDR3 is TGTGCCAGCAGCGCCGGGACTAGCGGGAGCCCTACCTACGAGCAGTACTTC. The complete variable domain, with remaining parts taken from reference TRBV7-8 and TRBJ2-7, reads GAGVSQSPRYKVAKRGQDVALRCDPISGHVSLFWYQQALGQGPEFLTYFQNEAQLDKSGLPSDRFFAERPEGSVSTLKIQRTQQEDSAVYLCASSAGTSGSPTYEQYFGPGTRLTVT.